Listed here is a single TCR beta chain. Its antigen remains unknown. The data were taken from a study of cytomegalovirus exposure and HLA in healthy donors. Study-wide results and caveats: Altogether, 164 TCR beta chains were recorded as cytomegalovirus-associated. More than 15,000 TCR beta sequences were associated with HLA alleles at 0.05 false discovery rate in a later analysis.

Primers included in the PCR were 60 Vbeta and 13 Jbeta primers. TCRdb keeps only in-frame clones here, not all; method: immunoSEQ multiplex PCR. Among about 190,000 clones listed, roughly three quarters were seen once. This receptor was identified in a woman between 45 and 65 years old in good health and CMV-seronegative. Sample: PBMCs.

CDR3 protein: CASSYSGSSEQYF. CDR3 nucleotides: TGTGCCAGCAGTTACTCGGGCTCATCCGAGCAGTACTTC. This chain links TRBV6-5 with TRBJ2-7; D is unclear. In germline, CDR1 is MNHEY, CDR2 SVGAGI. This CDR3 comprises 13 residues. Between the trimmed V and J ends, which lost 0 bases and 6 bases, there was a span of 9 bases.